This T cell receptor beta chain derives from a study of OX40 agonist ivuxolimab in advanced cancers. Study outcomes and limitations: Low clonal expansion, among the lowest seen, marked partial responders at 0.1-3.0 mg/kg.

The germline V gene encodes CDR1 SQVTM and CDR2 ANQGSEA. The CDR3 consists of 14 residues. V was pared by 4 bases and J by 0 bases, with 10 bases between. The count of this clone is one. Its antigen remains unidentified. The method was immunoSEQ multiplex PCR; TCRdb's version includes in-frame clones alone and lacks a portion of them. The table includes about 84,000 clones, about four fifths detected once. V gene TRBV29-1 combines with J gene TRBJ1-3; D uncertain. Here the sequenced sample was CD4+ or CD8+ T cells sorted from blood, taken in a trial of the OX40 agonist ivuxolimab. The sequence was obtained from an adult with an advanced solid tumor such as melanoma, head and neck, liver or kidney cancer. CDR3 sequence: CSVGSDNSGNTIYF. CDR3 nucleotides: TGCAGCGTTGGATCCGACAACTCTGGAAACACCATATATTTT.